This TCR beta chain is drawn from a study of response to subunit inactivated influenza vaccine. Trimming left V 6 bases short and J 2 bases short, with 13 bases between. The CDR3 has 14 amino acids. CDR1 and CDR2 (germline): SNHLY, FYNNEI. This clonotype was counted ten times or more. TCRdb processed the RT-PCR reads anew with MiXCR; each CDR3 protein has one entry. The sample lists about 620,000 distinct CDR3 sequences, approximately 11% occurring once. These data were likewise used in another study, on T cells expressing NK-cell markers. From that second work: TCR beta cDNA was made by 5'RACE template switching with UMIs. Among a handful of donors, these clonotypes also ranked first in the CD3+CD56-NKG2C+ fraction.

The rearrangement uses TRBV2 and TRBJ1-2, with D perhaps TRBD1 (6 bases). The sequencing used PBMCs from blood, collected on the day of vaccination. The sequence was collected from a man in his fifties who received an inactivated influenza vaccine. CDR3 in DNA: TGTGCCAGCAGCGACAAGCAGGGGAACTATGGCTACACCTTC. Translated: CASSDKQGNYGYTF.